This T cell receptor beta chain was retrieved from a study of regulatory T cells in long-lasting Graves disease. Trimming stripped 2 bases from V and 4 bases from J, with 18 bases between. Germline V gene lookup returns CDR1 SGHRS and CDR2 YFSETQ. CDR3 length: 16 residues. Sample time point: newly diagnosed GD, antithyroid drugs for less than 3 months. RNA isolated from PBMCs was used to make the TCR library. Approximately 8.3 milliliters of peripheral blood went into EDTA tubes. This clonotype has more than one count but fewer than ten. As yet, its antigen is unknown. Notes on the study in general: Accuracy may have suffered from the small sample size.

To make TCR beta libraries, researchers used iRepertoire HTBI primers and Arm-PCR of CDR3 regions. TCRdb used MiXCR to reprocess the multiplex PCR reads, holding one entry per CDR3 protein. The repertoire holds a few hundred thousand distinct CDR3 sequences, with roughly a fifth as singletons. This sample was shared with a second study, whose subject was T cells in Graves' hyperthyroidism and ophthalmopathy.

The specimen comprised peripheral blood mononuclear cells (PBMCs), sampled at new diagnosis, from a patient treated with antithyroid drugs. The V gene is TRBV5-1, the J gene TRBJ1-2; possible D gene TRBD1, 5 bases. The sequence was obtained from a woman aged 30 to 39 with Graves disease. The CDR3 loop reads CASSLEGTGQSYGYTF. The CDR3 region has the DNA TGCGCCAGCAGCTTAGAAGGGACGGGTCAAAGCTATGGCTACACCTTC.